Listed below are T cell receptor beta chains from one sample, sequenced in a study of T cell responses to AZD1222 COVID-19 vaccine. Some clones are missing from TCRdb's copy, which holds only in-frame ones; the method was immunoSEQ multiplex PCR. The table has about 110,000 clones, about 85% seen once. Sequencing was performed on peripheral blood, taken on day 0 of AZD1222 vaccination. These receptors originate from an adult in good health. The CDR3 runs from the conserved cysteine through the conserved F or W. The D gene is left open where the match is weak. Size values are once, few and many counts, or a class for expanded clones, and some rows have none.

clone size	V gene	D gene	J gene	CDR3 DNA	CDR3 protein
once	TRBV7-2	.	TRBJ2-6	TGTGCCAGCAGCTTAGATGTCTCTGGGGCCAACGTCCTGACTTTC	CASSLDVSGANVLTF
.	TRBV7-5	.	TRBJ2-3	TGTGCCAGAAGCTGCGCGGGACTAGCGGGAGAGGGGAGGATGTCAGATACGCAGTATTTT	CARSCAGLAGEGRMSDTQYF
.	TRBV9	.	TRBJ1-2	TGTGCCAGCAGCCTATATGGGCCAACCGATGGCTACACCTTC	CASSLYGPTDGYTF
.	TRBV3-1/TRBV3-2	.	TRBJ1-2	TGTGCCAGCAGCCAAGCCGGGGGTGGGGGCTACACCTTC	CASSQAGGGGYTF
.	TRBV7-3	.	TRBJ1-1	TGTGCCAGCAGCTCTACATTGAACACTGAAGCTTTCTTT	CASSSTLNTEAFF
.	TRBV15	.	TRBJ1-2	TGTGCCACCAGCAGAGCTCGGGACACATCCAACTATGGCTACACCTTC	CATSRARDTSNYGYTF
.	TRBV7-9	.	TRBJ1-2	TGTGCCAGCAGCCCTTTGATCCGGGGACCGGGGAACTATGGCTACACCTTC	CASSPLIRGPGNYGYTF
.	TRBV15	.	TRBJ1-4	TGTGCCACCAGCAGCAGGAATACAACTAATGAAAAACTGTTTTTT	CATSSRNTTNEKLFF
once	TRBV28	.	TRBJ1-1	TGTGCCAGCAGTCCCCCCCGGACCATGAACACTGAAGCTTTCTTT	CASSPPRTMNTEAFF
.	TRBV5-1	.	TRBJ1-3	TGCGCCAGCAGCCCGCAGGCAATAGATGGAAACACCATATATTTT	CASSPQAIDGNTIYF
.	TRBV18	TRBD2	TRBJ2-1	TGTGCCAGCTCACCAGCACTAGCGGGGGGACAGTTCTTC	CASSPALAGGQFF
.	TRBV3-1/TRBV3-2	.	TRBJ2-7	TGTGCCAGCAGCCAAGATGCAGGGACGGGCGAGCAGTACTTC	CASSQDAGTGEQYF
.	TRBV7-9	TRBD2	TRBJ2-1	TGTGCCAGCAGCCGCAAGGTTAGCGGGGGAAGTGAGCAGTTCTTC	CASSRKVSGGSEQFF
.	TRBV28	.	TRBJ2-7	TGTGCCAGCATCTGGGGGGGCGGGAGTCGGAGCGAGCAGTACTTC	CASIWGGGSRSEQYF
.	TRBV11-2	.	TRBJ1-1	TGTGCCAGCAGCTTAAGGGGGGGCGAAGCTTTCTTT	CASSLRGGEAFF
once	TRBV28	.	TRBJ2-7	TGTGCCAGCAGTTTAGGACTAAGCTACGAGCAGTACTTC	CASSLGLSYEQYF
.	TRBV19	.	TRBJ2-6	TGTGCCAGTAGTCCTGGTTATGGCCCAGGCTCTGGGGCCAACGTCCTGACTTTC	CASSPGYGPGSGANVLTF
.	TRBV4-3	.	TRBJ2-6	TGCGCCAGCAGCCAAAGGGGAAGGGCTGGGGCCAACGTCCTGACTTTC	CASSQRGRAGANVLTF
.	TRBV23-1	.	TRBJ2-3	TGCGCCAGCAGTCAATATCGGCGAGGGAGATCGGATACGCAGTATTTT	CASSQYRRGRSDTQYF
.	TRBV28	TRBD2	TRBJ2-1	TGTGCCAGCAGGCGTAGCGGGGGGGGCTCCTACAATGAGCAGTTCTTC	CASRRSGGGSYNEQFF
few	TRBV5-1	TRBD1	TRBJ1-2	TGCGCCAGCAGCTGGGGACAGGGGGTGAATGGCTACACCTTC	CASSWGQGVNGYTF
.	TRBV5-1	TRBD2	TRBJ2-3	TGCGCCAGCCGTCGCGGGGGGGCCAAAGATACGCAGTATTTT	CASRRGGAKDTQYF
.	TRBV27	.	TRBJ1-1	TGTGCCAGCAGTTATCAGGAGAACACTGAAGCTTTCTTT	CASSYQENTEAFF
.	TRBV7-2	TRBD1	TRBJ1-3	TGTGCCAGCAGCCTTGGGACAGTCTCTGGAAACACCATATATTTT	CASSLGTVSGNTIYF
.	TRBV28	TRBD1	TRBJ1-2	TGTGCCAGCAGTCCGATTGGTCAGGGGGGAACTGGCTACACCTTC	CASSPIGQGGTGYTF
.	TRBV5-1	.	TRBJ1-6	TGCGCCAGCAGCTTGATTGGGGGTGGGTATAATTCACCCCTCCACTTT	CASSLIGGGYNSPLHF
.	TRBV4-2	TRBD2	TRBJ2-7	TGTGCCAGCAGCCAAGACGGAGTAGCGGGGCCCTACGAGCAGTACTTC	CASSQDGVAGPYEQYF
.	TRBV4-2	TRBD2	TRBJ2-3	TGTGCCAGCAGCCAAACTAGCGGGGTCGATACGCAGTATTTT	CASSQTSGVDTQYF
.	TRBV5-1	TRBD1	TRBJ2-7	TGCGCCAGCAGTTCCGGCCAGGGGGCCTACGAGCAGTACTTC	CASSSGQGAYEQYF
.	TRBV9	.	TRBJ1-2	TGTGCCAGCAGCGTAGGGGGGGACGTTCACTATGGCTACACCTTC	CASSVGGDVHYGYTF
.	TRBV19	.	TRBJ1-5	TGTGCCAGTAGTACCAGGTCGGATAGCAATCAGCCCCAGCATTTT	CASSTRSDSNQPQHF
.	TRBV20-1	.	TRBJ2-5	TGCAGTGCTCGAAGAGAGACCCAGTACTTC	CSARRETQYF
many	TRBV5-1	.	TRBJ2-5	TGCGCCAGCAGCTTGGCCCTGACAGAAGAAGAGACCCAGTACTTC	CASSLALTEEETQYF
.	TRBV9	TRBD2	TRBJ2-2	TGTGCCAGCAGCTCCCGGGGAGCGGGGGTCACCGGGGAGCTGTTTTTT	CASSSRGAGVTGELFF
.	TRBV12-5	.	TRBJ1-1	TGTGCTAGTGGTTTGGCCCACGGACGATTGAACACTGAAGCTTTCTTT	CASGLAHGRLNTEAFF
.	TRBV2	TRBD1	TRBJ2-1	TGTGCCAGCTGGGGCCGACAGGGGTGGAACAATGAGCAGTTCTTC	CASWGRQGWNNEQFF
.	TRBV7-9	TRBD2	TRBJ2-7	TGTGCCAGCAGCTTGACTAGCGGTTCCTACGAGCAGTACTTC	CASSLTSGSYEQYF
.	TRBV7-9	.	TRBJ1-1	TGTGCCAGCAGCTTAATGTCTGGAGGCATCTTGAACACTGAAGCTTTCTTT	CASSLMSGGILNTEAFF
.	TRBV19	.	TRBJ2-1	TGTGCCAGTAGTACTCCGGGCAGGGGACAATCCTACAATGAGCAGTTCTTC	CASSTPGRGQSYNEQFF
.	TRBV5-4	TRBD1	TRBJ1-6	TGTGCCAGCAGCAGCAAATTCGGGGACAGGGATTCACCCCTCCACTTT	CASSSKFGDRDSPLHF